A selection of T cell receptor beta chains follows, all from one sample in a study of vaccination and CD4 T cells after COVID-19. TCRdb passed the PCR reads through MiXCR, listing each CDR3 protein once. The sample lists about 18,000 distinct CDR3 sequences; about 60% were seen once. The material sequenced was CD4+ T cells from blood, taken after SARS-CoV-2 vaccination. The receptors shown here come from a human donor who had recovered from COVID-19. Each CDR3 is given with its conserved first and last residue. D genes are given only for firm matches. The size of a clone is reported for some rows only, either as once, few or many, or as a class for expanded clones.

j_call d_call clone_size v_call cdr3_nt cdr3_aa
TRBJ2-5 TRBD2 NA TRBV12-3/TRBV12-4 TGTGCCAGCAGTGGAAATTGGACTAGCGGGAGTGGGAAGACCCAGTACTTC CASSGNWTSGSGKTQYF
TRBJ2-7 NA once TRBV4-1 TGCGCCAGCAGCCAACCGACATTGAGAGACTACGAGCAGTACTTC CASSQPTLRDYEQYF
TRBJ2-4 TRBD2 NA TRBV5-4 TGTGCCAGCAGCTGGACTAGCGCCAAAAACATTCAGTACTTC CASSWTSAKNIQYF
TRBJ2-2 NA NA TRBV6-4 TGTGCCAGCAAAACAGACACCGGGGAGCTGTTTTTT CASKTDTGELFF
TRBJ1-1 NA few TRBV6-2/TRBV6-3 TGTGCCAGCAGTTACGGGGGCATGAACACTGAAGCTTTCTTT CASSYGGMNTEAFF
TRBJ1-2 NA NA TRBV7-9 TGTGCCAGCAGCTTAGCGGACGAGAGACAGAGCTATGGCTACACCTTC CASSLADERQSYGYTF
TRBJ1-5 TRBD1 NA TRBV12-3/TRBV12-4 TGTGCCAGCAGTTTGACAGGGAGCAATCAGCCCCAGCATTTT CASSLTGSNQPQHF
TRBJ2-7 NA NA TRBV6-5 TGTGCCAGCAGTTACGCGGGAAGTGGGAGTGGAGAGCAGTACTTC CASSYAGSGSGEQYF
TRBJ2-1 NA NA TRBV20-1 TGCAGTGCGGAAGGACCGTCAAGCAATGAGCAGTTCTTC CSAEGPSSNEQFF
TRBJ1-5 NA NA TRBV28 TGTGCCAGCGAGTTGGATAGCAATCAGCCCCAGCATTTT CASELDSNQPQHF
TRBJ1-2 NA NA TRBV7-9 TGTGCCAGCAGCCTAGGACAGTCCCCTAACTATGGCTACACCTTC CASSLGQSPNYGYTF
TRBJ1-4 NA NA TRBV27 TGTGCCAGCAGTCCCAGGGTCTTGAATGAAAAACTGTTTTTT CASSPRVLNEKLFF
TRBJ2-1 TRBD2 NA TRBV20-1 TGCAGTGCTAGAGATTGGTTCAGGACTAGCGGATACAATGAGCAGTTCTTC CSARDWFRTSGYNEQFF
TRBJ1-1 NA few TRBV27 TGTGCCAGCAGTTTAGCCTCGAACACTGAAGCTTTCTTT CASSLASNTEAFF
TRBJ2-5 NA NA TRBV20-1 TGCAGTGGGGACTCGGGAGCGGTCGAGACCCAGTACTTC CSGDSGAVETQYF
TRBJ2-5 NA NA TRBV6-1 TGTGCCAGCAGTCCCGTAATAAGCGAGGAGACCCAGTACTTC CASSPVISEETQYF
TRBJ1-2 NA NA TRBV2 TGTGCCAGCAGTGTGGGCGGTTCTAACTATGGCTACACCTTC CASSVGGSNYGYTF
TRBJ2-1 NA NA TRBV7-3 TGTGCCAGCAGCTTGAGACAGGACGGTGAGCAGTTCTTC CASSLRQDGEQFF
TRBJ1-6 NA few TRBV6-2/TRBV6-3 TGTGCCAGCAGTTACCCGAGATATGGTTCACCCCTCCACTTT CASSYPRYGSPLHF
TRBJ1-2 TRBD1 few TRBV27 TGTGCCAGCAGTTTATTCGGGACAGACTTTCTTAACTATGGCTACACCTTC CASSLFGTDFLNYGYTF
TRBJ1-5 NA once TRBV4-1 TGCGCCAGCAGCCAAGGGTCTAGCAGGGCCCATCAGCCCCAGCATTTT CASSQGSSRAHQPQHF
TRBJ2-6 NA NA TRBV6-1 TGTGCCAGCAGAGCCTTCTCTAGGGCCAACGTCCTGACTTTC CASRAFSRANVLTF
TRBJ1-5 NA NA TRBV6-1 TGTGCCAGCAGCTCCGGGACACTCAGCAATCAGCCCCAGCATTTT CASSSGTLSNQPQHF
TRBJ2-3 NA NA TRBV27 TGTGCCAGCAGTAGGGTTGGGGCAGATACGCAGTATTTT CASSRVGADTQYF
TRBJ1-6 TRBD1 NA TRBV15 TGTGCCATATACGGCAGGACAGGGGATAATTCACCCCTCCACTTT CAIYGRTGDNSPLHF
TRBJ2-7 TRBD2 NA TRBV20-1 TGCAGTGCCCTGCCTAGCGGGAGGTCCTACGAGCAGTACTTC CSALPSGRSYEQYF
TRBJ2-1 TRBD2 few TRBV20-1 TGCAGTGCTAGAGCTCCCGGGAGGGGAAACAATGAGCAGTTCTTC CSARAPGRGNNEQFF
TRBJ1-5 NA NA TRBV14 TGTGCCAGCAGCCAAGGGATCAATCAGCCCCAGCATTTT CASSQGINQPQHF
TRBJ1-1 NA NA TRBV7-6 TGTGCCAGCAGCCCAGGGGTGGGTTTCACTGAAGCTTTCTTT CASSPGVGFTEAFF
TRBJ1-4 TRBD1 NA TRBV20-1 TGCAGTGCTAGAGACGTCACGGCAGGGGGTGAAAAACTGTTTTTT CSARDVTAGGEKLFF
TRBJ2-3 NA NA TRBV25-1 TGTGCCAGCAGTGACCCATTGGGCACAGATACGCAGTATTTT CASSDPLGTDTQYF
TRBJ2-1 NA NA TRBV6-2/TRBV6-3 TGTGCCGTAAGGGGGAGCTCCTACAATGAGCAGTTCTTC CAVRGSSYNEQFF
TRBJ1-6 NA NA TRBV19 TGTGCCAGTAGTATAAGGGAGCGGAATAATTCACCCCTCCACTTT CASSIRERNNSPLHF
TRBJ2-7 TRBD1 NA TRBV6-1 TGTGCCAGCAGTCGAAGGACAGGGAATGACGAGCAGTACTTC CASSRRTGNDEQYF
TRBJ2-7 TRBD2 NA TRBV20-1 TGCAGTGCTAGCGGGAGGATGGGACCGAGCTACGAGCAGTACTTC CSASGRMGPSYEQYF
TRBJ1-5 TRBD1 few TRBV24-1 TGTGCCACCAGTGATTTGTTTGGGCAGGGGGCGCGGATTATACGGGGGTGTCAGCCCCAGCATTTT CATSDLFGQGARIIRGCQPQHF
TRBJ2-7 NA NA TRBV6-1 TGTGCCAGCTCGGGTAGCCGTGGTGGCGAGCAGTACTTC CASSGSRGGEQYF
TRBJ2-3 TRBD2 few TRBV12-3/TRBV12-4 TGTGCCAGCAGTCCAACCCGGGAGGGGGGCACAGATACGCAGTATTTT CASSPTREGGTDTQYF
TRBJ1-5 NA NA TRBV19 TGTGCCAGTAGTATGCAGACAGGCAATCAGCCCCAGCATTTT CASSMQTGNQPQHF
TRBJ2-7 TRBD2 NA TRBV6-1 TGTGCCAGCAGTCAGCCTCCGGGACTAGCGGACTACGAGCAGTACTTC CASSQPPGLADYEQYF
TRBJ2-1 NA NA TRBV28 TGTGCCAGCAGTTTCCCCAGCTTGGGAGGGGGCAATGAGCAGTTCTTC CASSFPSLGGGNEQFF
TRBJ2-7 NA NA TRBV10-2 TGCGCCAGCAGCGCAGTAGCATTCTCCTACGAGCAGTACTTC CASSAVAFSYEQYF
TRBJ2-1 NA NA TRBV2 TGTGCCAGCAGTGAAGGGTTGTGGGTGGCTGAGCAGTTCTTC CASSEGLWVAEQFF
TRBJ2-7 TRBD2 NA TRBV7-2 TGTGCCAGCAGCTTGCGGGGGACTAGCCCCTACGAGCAGTACTTC CASSLRGTSPYEQYF
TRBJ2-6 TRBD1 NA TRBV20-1 TGCAGTGCTTGGAACCTACAGGGGCGCTCATCGTCTGGGGCCAACGTCCTGACTTTC CSAWNLQGRSSSGANVLTF
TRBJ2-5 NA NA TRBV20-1 TGCAGCGCTAGAGATCTAGGGGCTGGAGGCCACCAAGAGACCCAGTACTTC CSARDLGAGGHQETQYF
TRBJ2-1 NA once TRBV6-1 TGTGCCAGCAGCCCCCAAGGAGTGAATGAGCAGTTCTTC CASSPQGVNEQFF
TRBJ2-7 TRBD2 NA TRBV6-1 TGTGCCAGCAGGCGGACTAGCGGCTACTACGAGCAGTACTTC CASRRTSGYYEQYF
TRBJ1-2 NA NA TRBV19 TGTGCCAGTACACCGCCACGGACGGAGGAAAACTATGGCTACACCTTC CASTPPRTEENYGYTF
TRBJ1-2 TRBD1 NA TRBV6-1 TGTGCCAGCGAAACAGGGGATTATGGCTACACCTTC CASETGDYGYTF
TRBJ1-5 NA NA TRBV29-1 TGCAGCGTTGGGGAGGGTGCGGGTCAGCCCCAGCATTTT CSVGEGAGQPQHF
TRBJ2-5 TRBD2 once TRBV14 TGTGCCAGCAGCCGATGGGGAGCGGGAGTCGGGCAAGAGACCCAGTACTTC CASSRWGAGVGQETQYF
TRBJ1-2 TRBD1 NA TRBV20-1 TGCAGTGCTAGTGGGGGACAGGGAAACTATGGCTACACCTTC CSASGGQGNYGYTF
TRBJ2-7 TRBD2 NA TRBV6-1 TGTGCCAGCAGTCGACAACCGGGACTAGCGGGATTTGGCGAGCAGTACTTC CASSRQPGLAGFGEQYF
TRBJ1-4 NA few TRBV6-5 TGTGCCAGCAGTTACTCCGTCGGGGAGGGTCAGCTGTTTTTT CASSYSVGEGQLFF
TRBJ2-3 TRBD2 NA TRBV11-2 TGTGCCAGCAGCCCGCAGGGACTAAGCACAGATACGCAGTATTTT CASSPQGLSTDTQYF
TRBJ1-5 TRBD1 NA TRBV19 TGTGCCAGTAGTGCCCCGAGACAGGGTGTAGGGAATCAGCCCCAGCATTTT CASSAPRQGVGNQPQHF
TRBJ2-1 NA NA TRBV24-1 TGTGCCACCAGTGATTCCGACTACAATGAGCAGTTCTTC CATSDSDYNEQFF